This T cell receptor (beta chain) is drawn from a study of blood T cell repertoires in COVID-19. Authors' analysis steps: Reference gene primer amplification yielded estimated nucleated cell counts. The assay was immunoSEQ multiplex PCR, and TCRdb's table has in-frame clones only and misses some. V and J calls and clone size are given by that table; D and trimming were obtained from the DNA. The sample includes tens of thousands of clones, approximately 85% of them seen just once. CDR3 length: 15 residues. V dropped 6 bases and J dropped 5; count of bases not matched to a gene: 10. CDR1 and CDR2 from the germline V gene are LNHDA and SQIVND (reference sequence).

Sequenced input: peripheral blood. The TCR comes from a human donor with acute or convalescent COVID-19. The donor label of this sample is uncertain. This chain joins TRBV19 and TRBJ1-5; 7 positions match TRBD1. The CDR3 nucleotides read TGTGCCAGTAGGACACAGGGGACCGGTGATCAGCCCCAGCATTTT. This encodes CASRTQGTGDQPQHF.